A single sample gave rise to the 24 T cell receptor beta chains below, sequenced in a study of blood T cell repertoires in COVID-19. Data came from immunoSEQ multiplex PCR; TCRdb stores just in-frame clones and leaves some out. Found here are tens of thousands of clones, 65% to 85% of them singletons; the top ten hold about 2.5%. The sequenced material came from peripheral blood. All receptors derive from a man aged 50 or older with acute or convalescent COVID-19.

The J gene is TRBJ2-1, the V gene TRBV4-1; a possible D gene is TRBD1 (5 bases). V was cut by 3 bases and J by 4 bases, with 7 bases left in between. This CDR3 comprises 13 residues. Germline lookup yields CDR1 MGHRA and CDR2 YSYEKL. CDR3 in DNA: TGCGCCAGCAGCCACAGACAGTACAATGAGCAGTTCTTC. It translates to CASSHRQYNEQFF.

This chain joins TRBV5-1 and TRBJ1-4; 8 bases map to TRBD1. The trim removed 4 bases at V and 4 bases at J, leaving 15 bases unmatched. This CDR3 has 18 residues. The germline V gene encodes CDR1 SGHRS and CDR2 YFSETQ. DNA of the CDR3: TGCGCCAGCAGCCCCGGACAGGGTGGTACGAGGATTAATGAAAAACTGTTTTTT. This gives the protein CASSPGQGGTRINEKLFF.

The CDR3 spells CASSGRAVQETQYF. For the CDR3, the DNA is TGTGCCAGCAGCGGCCGAGCGGTTCAAGAGACCCAGTACTTC. This chain uses TRBV9 with TRBJ2-5, with D perhaps matching TRBD2 (5 bases). Germline CDR1 SGDLS, CDR2 YYNGEE. The V and J ends lost 3 bases and 2 bases respectively, with 11 bases between them. This CDR3 contains 14 residues.

The V call is TRBV7-6, the J call TRBJ2-5; TRBD1 aligns across 7 bases. This CDR3 spans 14 amino acids. The V and J ends lost 2 bases and 7 bases, in that order; junction bases with no gene match: 7. Germline V CDR1 and CDR2: SGHVS, FNYEAQ. The CDR3, as DNA: TGTGCCAGCAGCTTAAATACAGGGGAAGGGACCCAGTACTTC. Protein product: CASSLNTGEGTQYF.

The CDR3 DNA reads as TGTGCCAGCAGTCGAAGCAGGGGTAATGAAAAACTGTTTTTT. Translating it yields CASSRSRGNEKLFF. The V gene is TRBV6-5, the J gene TRBJ1-4; perhaps TRBD1 as D (6 bases). The length of the CDR3 is 14 residues. The V gene lost 5 bases and the J gene lost 4 bases, with 11 bases spanning the gap. Germline V gene sequence: CDR1 MNHEY, CDR2 SVGAGI.

V and J are TRBV3-1 (or the pseudogene TRBV3-2) and TRBJ1-3; D remains unclear. Germline loops: CDR1 LGHDT, CDR2 YNNKEL (reference sequence). This CDR3 contains 14 residues. V was shortened by 2 bases and J by 0 bases, with 5 bases between the two germline ends. The CDR3 DNA sequence: TGTGCCAGCAGCCAACAAAACTCTGGAAACACCATATATTTT. It translates to CASSQQNSGNTIYF.

The chain joins TRBV5-4 to TRBJ2-1; no clear D. V was clipped by 5 bases and J by 5 bases, with 11 bases between them. Germline V gene lookup returns CDR1 SGHNT and CDR2 YYREEE (reference sequence). This CDR3 has 13 residues. CDR3 coding DNA: TGTGCCAGCAGTTCACTCAAACACAATGAGCAGTTCTTC. Its protein product is CASSSLKHNEQFF.

V gene TRBV7-9 combines with J gene TRBJ2-5; tentative D call: TRBD1 (6 bases). V lost 2 bases and J 5 bases, leaving 18 bases between the germline ends. This CDR3 is 16 amino acids long. Germline values: CDR1 SEHNR, CDR2 FQNEAQ (reference sequence). This CDR3 is CASSLMSTQGWETQYF. CDR3 sequence (DNA): TGTGCCAGCAGCTTAATGTCTACCCAGGGGTGGGAGACCCAGTACTTC.

The chain is built from TRBV19 and TRBJ1-5, with D uncertain. V lost 7 bases, J lost 7 bases, and 20 bases lay in between. CDR3 size: 15 residues. Germline-derived CDR1 and CDR2 are LNHDA and SQIVND (reference sequence). The CDR3 DNA is TGTGCCAGTACCTCAACTAGTCTCGCTCAGCAGCCCCAGCATTTT. Protein sequence: CASTSTSLAQQPQHF.

This clone was picked up a small number of times. CDR3 region: CASRGGVGNIQYF. The CDR3 DNA reads as TGTGCCAGCAGAGGCGGGGTGGGAAACATTCAGTACTTC. V is TRBV2 and J is TRBJ2-4; maybe TRBD2 (6 bases). Trimming removed 6 bases from V and 6 bases from J, with 12 bases in between. This CDR3 is 13 amino acids long. CDR1 is SNHLY, CDR2 FYNNEI, per germline. The whole variable domain, remainder taken from reference TRBV2 and TRBJ2-4, is EPEVTQTPSHQVTQMGQEVILRCVPISNHLYFYWYRQILGQKVEFLVSFYNNEISEKSEIFDDQFSVERPDGSNFTLKIRSTKLEDSAMYFCASRGGVGNIQYFGAGTRLSVL.

The CDR3 is CASSSQWGQYNSPLHF. CDR3 in DNA: TGTGCCAGCAGTTCCCAATGGGGACAGTATAATTCACCCCTCCACTTT. The chain combines TRBV6-5 with TRBJ1-6, with 7 bases matching TRBD1. Per the germline V gene, CDR1 is MNHEY and CDR2 is SVGAGI. The V segment lost 4 bases and the J segment 4 bases; nucleotides outside the gene matches: 7. This CDR3 region has 16 residues.

The V gene is TRBV10-3, the J gene TRBJ2-3; D may be TRBD2 (6 bases). CDR3 size: 12 residues. CDR1 ENHRY and CDR2 SYGVKD come from the germline V gene. The V end was cut by 7 bases, the J end by 6 bases, with 11 bases between. The CDR3 coding sequence is TGTGCCATCATGGGGGGTGGTGATACGCAGTATTTT. This translates into CAIMGGGDTQYF.

V and J are TRBV5-6 and TRBJ1-1; D remains ambiguous. The CDR3 consists of 16 residues. Trimming removed 2 bases from V and 1 base from J, with 15 bases in between. Germline loops: CDR1 SGHDT, CDR2 YYEEEE. The CDR3 sequence is CASSFRRGGRNTEAFF. CDR3 bases: TGTGCCAGCAGCTTCCGACGAGGCGGGAGGAACACTGAAGCTTTCTTT. Drawing the rest from reference TRBV5-6 and TRBJ1-1, the complete variable domain is DAGVTQSPTHLIKTRGQQVTLRCSPKSGHDTVSWYQQALGQGPQFIFQYYEEEERQRGNFPDRFSGHQFPNYSSELNVNALLLGDSALYLCASSFRRGGRNTEAFFGQGTRLTVV.

The V and J genes are TRBV7-3 and TRBJ2-2; tentatively, D is TRBD2 (5 bases). Germline CDR1 is SGHTA and CDR2 is FQGTGA. Deletions cut 3 bases from V and 11 bases from J, with 7 bases between. This CDR3 comprises 11 residues. The CDR3 bases are TGTGCCAGCAGCTTCGAGGGAGAGCTGTTTTTT. The encoded protein is CASSFEGELFF. Full variable domain (rest looked up from reference TRBV7-3 and TRBJ2-2): GAGVSQTPSNKVTEKGKYVELRCDPISGHTALYWYRQSLGQGPEFLIYFQGTGAADDSGLPNDRFFAVRPEGSVSTLKIQRTERGDSAVYLCASSFEGELFFGEGSRLTVL.

The V call is TRBV10-1, the J call TRBJ2-2; TRBD1 matches 8 bases. V gave up 8 bases and J gave up 2 bases; unmatched junction bases: 4. The CDR3 is made up of 14 amino acids. Germline V gives CDR1 WNHNN, CDR2 SYGVQD (reference sequence). CDR3 sequence (DNA): TGCGCCAGCGGGGACAGGCCCAACACCGGGGAGCTGTTTTTT. Protein product: CASGDRPNTGELFF.

The CDR3 protein is CASSPTGAGGELFF. CDR3 coding DNA: TGTGCCAGCAGCCCCACAGGGGCGGGCGGGGAGCTGTTTTTT. This chain uses TRBV7-3 with TRBJ2-2; 7 bases agree with TRBD1. The CDR3 spans 14 residues. With 5 bases clipped from V and 7 bases from J, the junction kept 7 bases outside the gene matches. The germline V gene has CDR1 SGHTA and CDR2 FQGTGA. Complete variable domain (other parts from reference TRBV7-3 and TRBJ2-2): GAGVSQTPSNKVTEKGKYVELRCDPISGHTALYWYRQSLGQGPEFLIYFQGTGAADDSGLPNDRFFAVRPEGSVSTLKIQRTERGDSAVYLCASSPTGAGGELFFGEGSRLTVL.

The V and J genes are TRBV27 and TRBJ1-2, with D perhaps TRBD1 (5 bases). CDR3 length: 16 residues. Deletions cut 2 bases from V and 7 bases from J, with 20 bases between. The germline V gene has CDR1 MNHEY and CDR2 SMNVEV (reference sequence). The CDR3 sequence: CASSLKVSGEWFGYTF. The CDR3 nucleotides are TGTGCCAGCAGTTTAAAGGTATCGGGGGAATGGTTTGGCTACACCTTC.

This clone was observed a single time. The V call is TRBV18, the J call TRBJ1-2, with no clear D. The CDR3 is made up of 12 amino acids. The V gene's germline CDR1 is KGHSH and CDR2 LQKENI. Deletions cut 0 bases from V and 6 bases from J, with 5 bases between. The CDR3 here is CASSPPGDGYTF. The CDR3 DNA follows: TGTGCCAGCTCACCACCCGGGGATGGCTACACCTTC. Based on the CDR3 plus reference TRBV18 and TRBJ1-2, the full variable domain is NAGVMQNPRHLVRRRGQEARLRCSPMKGHSHVYWYRQLPEEGLKFMVYLQKENIIDESGMPKERFSAEFPKEGPSILRIQQVVRGDSAAYFCASSPPGDGYTFGSGTRLTVV.

This clone was recorded a few times. V is TRBV7-3 and J is TRBJ1-5; TRBD1 matches 8 bases. J lost 5 bases, V lost 7 bases, and 16 bases had no gene match. CDR3 length equals 17 residues. CDR1 is SGHTA, CDR2 FQGTGA, per germline. CDR3 sequence: CASTTTPGTGEYQPQHF. The CDR3 DNA reads as TGTGCCAGCACCACCACCCCCGGGACAGGTGAATATCAGCCCCAGCATTTT.

This chain joins TRBV7-8 and TRBJ1-6, with D unresolved. The CDR3 has 14 amino acids. With 5 bases removed from V and 8 bases from J, the gap between germline ends came to 13 bases. Germline CDR1 is SGHVS and CDR2 is FQNEAQ. This CDR3 reads CASSRIRRDSPLHF. Written as DNA, the CDR3 is TGTGCCAGCAGCCGAATAAGGAGGGATTCACCCCTCCACTTT.

This chain connects TRBV5-4 to TRBJ2-7; 7 nucleotides agree with TRBD2. V lost 0 bases and J lost 0; bases outside the gene matches: 3. The CDR3 covers 15 residues. Germline assignment: CDR1 SGHNT and CDR2 YYREEE (reference sequence). The DNA for the CDR3 is TGTGCCAGCAGCTTGGCGCGGGGGAGCTCCTACGAGCAGTACTTC. It is translated as CASSLARGSSYEQYF.

The chain combines TRBV7-3 with TRBJ2-5; D might be TRBD1 (6 bases). From germline, CDR1 is SGHTA and CDR2 FQGTGA. This CDR3 has 13 residues. V gave up 2 bases and J gave up 2 bases, with 6 bases separating them. DNA of the CDR3: TGTGCCAGCAGCTTACAGGGGCAAGAGACCCAGTACTTC. This codes for CASSLQGQETQYF. Using reference TRBV7-3 and TRBJ2-5 for the parts outside the CDR3, the full variable domain is GAGVSQTPSNKVTEKGKYVELRCDPISGHTALYWYRQSLGQGPEFLIYFQGTGAADDSGLPNDRFFAVRPEGSVSTLKIQRTERGDSAVYLCASSLQGQETQYFGPGTRLLVL.

The chain uses TRBV10-3 and TRBJ2-3; 12 positions match TRBD1. The CDR3 loop spans 18 amino acids. V dropped 3 bases and J dropped 2; count of bases not matched to a gene: 9. CDR1 and CDR2 (germline): ENHRY, SYGVKD. The CDR3: CAISERGQGAVDTDTQYF. The DNA of the CDR3 is TGTGCCATCAGTGAACGGGGACAGGGGGCTGTTGACACAGATACGCAGTATTTT.

This chain connects TRBV27 to TRBJ2-2; 7 nucleotides match TRBD2. Trimming cost V 1 base and J 0 bases; bases outside gene matches: 5. CDR1 and CDR2 (germline): MNHEY, SMNVEV (reference sequence). This CDR3 is 17 amino acids long. CDR3 in DNA: TGTGCCAGCAGTTTATATGCGGGAGCAACGAACACCGGGGAGCTGTTTTTT. This codes for CASSLYAGATNTGELFF.